The 32 T cell receptor beta chains presented below share a single source sample, sequenced in a study of cytomegalovirus exposure and HLA in healthy donors. Primers: 60 Vbeta forward and 13 Jbeta reverse. TCRdb's table, derived via immunoSEQ multiplex PCR, lists solely in-frame clones and lacks some. Among about 200,000 clones listed, 70% to 90% were seen once. The specimen sequenced was PBMCs. The origin of the receptors is a man aged 25-45 years in good health and CMV-seronegative.

This clone was counted between two and nine times. The chain carries TRBV9 and TRBJ1-3; tentatively, D is TRBD1 (6 bases). Germline lookup yields CDR1 SGDLS and CDR2 YYNGEE. Trimming took off 3 bases at V and 3 bases at J, with 16 bases between the two ends. This CDR3 comprises 16 residues. CDR3 protein: CASSAVRGTSGNTIYF. The CDR3, as DNA: TGTGCCAGCAGCGCCGTGAGGGGGACGAGTGGAAACACCATATATTTT.

V gene TRBV18 combines with J gene TRBJ2-6, with TRBD1 matching 9 bases. Trimming at V came to 3 bases and at J to 2 bases, leaving 8 bases not matched to a gene. The germline gives CDR1 KGHSH, CDR2 LQKENI. This CDR3 comprises 18 residues. DNA of the CDR3: TGTGCCAGCTCACCCCAGGGACAGGGAGTTGCTGGGGCCAACGTCCTGACTTTC. The encoded protein is CASSPQGQGVAGANVLTF.

Details on this clone: Sequence at one end of the junction differs from germline and may be a read error. CDR3 loop: CASSLAFGETQYF. CDR3 nucleotides: TGTGCTAGCAGCTTAGCTTTCGGGGAGACCCAGTACTTC. The genes are TRBV7-7 and TRBJ2-5, with unresolved D. Germline V gene sequence: CDR1 SSHAT, CDR2 FNYEAQ (reference sequence). The CDR3 sequence is 13 residues long.

CDR3 in amino acids: CASSLRDSGYEQYF. In nucleotides, the CDR3 is TGTGCCAGCAGTTTACGGGATTCGGGGTACGAGCAGTACTTC. This rearrangement joins TRBV27 to TRBJ2-5; possible D gene TRBD2, 5 bases. The J call is in doubt because the DNA end fits TRBJ2-7 better. Germline CDR1 reads MNHEY; CDR2 reads SMNVEV (reference sequence). The CDR3 length is 14 residues.

V and J are TRBV29-1 and TRBJ2-3, with a weak D call TRBD1 (7 bases). The CDR3 contains 15 residues. Germline V gene data show CDR1 as SQVTM and CDR2 as ANQGSEA. V was cut by 5 bases and J by 0 bases, with 15 bases left in between. The CDR3, as DNA: TGCAGCGTTCAACCCAGGGGGACTAGCACAGATACGCAGTATTTT. Translation gives CSVQPRGTSTDTQYF.

The V gene is TRBV5-6, the J gene TRBJ2-7, with 7 positions matching TRBD1. The CDR3 contains 14 residues. Germline V lookup: CDR1 SGHDT, CDR2 YYEEEE. J gave up 4 bases and V 1 base, and 5 bases lay outside the gene matches. CDR3 protein: CASSLKGAIYEQYF. The DNA for the CDR3 is TGTGCCAGCAGCTTGAAGGGGGCGATATACGAGCAGTACTTC.

Of note for this clone: The junction does not match germline at one end; this may be a read error. V is TRBV5-4 and J is TRBJ2-6, with D maybe TRBD1 (5 bases). Germline CDR1 reads SGHNT; CDR2 reads YYREEE (reference sequence). The CDR3 covers 15 residues. CDR3 nucleotides: TGTGCCAGCAGCTTCAGTGAGTCTGGGGCCAGCGTCCTGACTTTC. The encoded protein is CASSFSESGASVLTF. Full variable domain (rest looked up from reference TRBV5-4 and TRBJ2-6): ETGVTQSPTHLIKTRGQQVTLRCSSQSGHNTVSWYQQALGQGPQFIFQYYREEENGRGNFPPRFSGLQFPNYSSELNVNALELDDSALYLCASSFSESGASVLTFGAGSRLTVL.

V and J are TRBV4-3 and TRBJ2-7, with a weak D call TRBD1 (6 bases). Germline V lookup: CDR1 LGHNA, CDR2 YSLEER. The ends were cut back, 4 bases at V and 5 bases at J, with 15 bases in the middle. The CDR3 runs 14 residues. This chain's CDR3 is CASSPWQGSNEQYF. The CDR3 nucleotides read TGCGCCAGCAGCCCGTGGCAGGGGTCGAACGAGCAGTACTTC.

The gene calls are TRBV28 and TRBJ1-2; 8 bases match TRBD1. With 6 bases clipped from V and 4 bases from J, the junction kept 7 bases outside the gene matches. The germline gives CDR1 MDHEN, CDR2 SYDVKM. The CDR3 extends over 14 amino acids. CDR3 DNA: TGTGCCAGCAGGGGGACAGGTCGAAGCTATGGCTACACCTTC. Its translation: CASRGTGRSYGYTF.

A few counts support this clone. This sequence joins TRBV9 and TRBJ2-2, with 9 positions matching TRBD2. Germline loops: CDR1 SGDLS, CDR2 YYNGEE. This CDR3 is 16 amino acids long. Unmatched junction bases numbered 6, after V lost 2 bases and J lost 4 bases. CDR3 protein: CASSVSGGSLTGELFF. The CDR3 bases are TGTGCCAGCAGCGTGAGCGGGGGGTCACTCACCGGGGAGCTGTTTTTT. Variable domain in full (rest from reference TRBV9 and TRBJ2-2): DSGVTQTPKHLITATGQRVTLRCSPRSGDLSVYWYQQSLDQGLQFLIQYYNGEERAKGNILERFSAQQFPDLHSELNLSSLELGDSALYFCASSVSGGSLTGELFFGEGSRLTVL.

V usage is TRBV9 and J usage is TRBJ2-5; a weak D match, TRBD1 (5 bases). V lost 0 bases, J lost 1 base, and 16 bases lay in between. Per germline, CDR1 SGDLS and CDR2 YYNGEE. This CDR3 spans 17 amino acids. The CDR3 sequence: CASSVEGVWTPQETQYF. CDR3 coding DNA: TGTGCCAGCAGCGTAGAAGGGGTTTGGACGCCCCAAGAGACCCAGTACTTC.

J is TRBJ1-5 and V is TRBV10-3; 9 bases map to TRBD1. The germline V gene encodes CDR1 ENHRY and CDR2 SYGVKD. The CDR3 runs to 16 residues. With 11 bases clipped from V and 0 bases from J, the junction kept 11 bases outside the gene matches. The CDR3 sequence is CASSRGQGTSNQPQHF. The CDR3 DNA is TGTGCCTCCTCCCGGGGACAGGGCACTAGCAATCAGCCCCAGCATTTT.

This sequence joins TRBV7-2 and TRBJ2-3; D call uncertain. The CDR3 is 14 residues long. Germline assignment: CDR1 SGHTA and CDR2 FQGNSA. The V and J ends lost 0 bases and 0 bases respectively, with 4 bases between them. This chain's CDR3 is CASSLAGSTDTQYF. The CDR3 DNA is TGTGCCAGCAGCTTAGCCGGTAGCACAGATACGCAGTATTTT. The full variable domain, in which reference TRBV7-2 and TRBJ2-3 provide the parts outside the CDR3, is GAGVSQSPSNKVTEKGKDVELRCDPISGHTALYWYRQSLGQGLEFLIYFQGNSAPDKSGLPSDRFSAERTGGSVSTLTIQRTQQEDSAVYLCASSLAGSTDTQYFGPGTRLTVL.

V usage is TRBV28 and J usage is TRBJ2-7, with D perhaps matching TRBD1 (5 bases). The germline gives CDR1 MDHEN, CDR2 SYDVKM. V shed 4 bases and J shed 3 bases, with 13 bases lying between them. This CDR3 is built from 14 residues. This chain's CDR3 is CASSSGAGIYEQYF. For the CDR3, the DNA is TGTGCCAGCAGTTCTGGGGCAGGTATCTACGAGCAGTACTTC.

V is TRBV5-1 and J is TRBJ2-1; possible D gene TRBD1, 6 bases. The CDR3 totals 15 residues. V was trimmed by 4 bases and J by 0 bases, leaving 11 bases between them. The germline V gene encodes CDR1 SGHRS and CDR2 YFSETQ. This CDR3 reads CASSRRDNSYNEQFF. The CDR3 DNA sequence: TGCGCCAGCAGCCGCCGGGACAACTCCTACAATGAGCAGTTCTTC.

This clone was observed a single time. The chain has TRBV28 and TRBJ2-7, with 8 bases that match TRBD1. J was trimmed by 5 bases and V by 8 bases; bases with no gene match: 20. There are 17 residues in the CDR3. Germline V gene data show CDR1 as MDHEN and CDR2 as SYDVKM. CDR3: CASLEAGGVMVRDEQYF. CDR3 DNA sequence: TGTGCCAGCCTCGAAGCAGGGGGCGTAATGGTCAGGGACGAGCAGTACTTC.

This rearrangement joins TRBV27 to TRBJ2-6, with D hard to call. Trimming shortened V by 3 bases and J by 3 bases, and 9 bases separated the two germline ends. The CDR3 has 15 amino acids. Per germline, CDR1 MNHEY and CDR2 SMNVEV (reference sequence). Written as DNA, the CDR3 is TGTGCCAGCAGTTTTCAGGCTGGTGGGGCCAACGTCCTGACTTTC. It yields the protein CASSFQAGGANVLTF.

This clone was counted only a few times. One end of the junction varies from germline; a read error may be responsible. J is TRBJ2-6 and V is TRBV19; D perhaps matches TRBD2 (6 bases). The CDR3 is 16 residues long. Germline CDR1 and CDR2: LNHDA and SQIVND (reference sequence). DNA of the CDR3: TGTGCCACCTCCTCGGGGGATAGCTCTGGGGCCAGCGTCCTGACTTTC. Its translation: CATSSGDSSGASVLTF.

The CDR3 loop is CASRFQGTEAFF. The CDR3, as DNA: TGTGCCAGCAGATTCCAGGGAACTGAAGCTTTCTTT. The genes are TRBV6-5 and TRBJ1-1; TRBD1 is a possible D gene (5 bases). CDR1 and CDR2 from the germline V gene are MNHEY and SVGAGI. With 6 bases removed from V and 5 bases from J, the gap between germline ends came to 10 bases. This CDR3 region has 12 residues.

The V call is TRBV7-9, the J call TRBJ2-3; D call uncertain. Germline values: CDR1 SEHNR, CDR2 FQNEAQ (reference sequence). CDR3 length: 16 residues. V was cut by 1 base and J by 2 bases, with 13 bases left in between. The CDR3 DNA is TGTGCCAGCAGCTTAGGGAGAGGCCTCTCCACAGATACGCAGTATTTT. It encodes CASSLGRGLSTDTQYF.

V usage is TRBV2 and J usage is TRBJ2-2; TRBD1 matches 8 bases. This CDR3 has 13 amino acids. Per germline, CDR1 SNHLY and CDR2 FYNNEI. Germline trimming cut 6 bases from V and 3 bases from J; bases unmatched to any gene: 0. The CDR3 reads CASRQGDTGELFF. The CDR3 DNA follows: TGTGCCAGCAGACAGGGGGACACCGGGGAGCTGTTTTTT.

This clone was observed a handful of times. The rearrangement links TRBV15 to TRBJ1-4; TRBD1 agrees at 10 bases. The CDR3 sequence is 16 residues long. Germline CDR1 and CDR2: LNHNV and YYDKDF (reference sequence). The trim removed 6 bases at V and 6 bases at J, leaving 10 bases unmatched. CDR3 loop: CATRLNRGTGDEKLFF. As DNA, the CDR3 is TGTGCCACCAGACTTAACCGCGGGACAGGGGATGAAAAACTGTTTTTT.

The chain has TRBV5-4 and TRBJ2-1; weak D call: TRBD1 (5 bases). Germline CDR1 is SGHNT and CDR2 is YYREEE (reference sequence). The V end lost 5 bases, the J end lost 7 bases, and 19 bases lay between the germline ends. The CDR3 runs to 15 residues. CDR3 loop: CASSPDAGAWNEQFF. CDR3 nucleotides: TGTGCCAGCAGTCCTGATGCTGGGGCCTGGAATGAGCAGTTCTTC. Combining the CDR3 with reference TRBV5-4 and TRBJ2-1 gives the whole variable domain ETGVTQSPTHLIKTRGQQVTLRCSSQSGHNTVSWYQQALGQGPQFIFQYYREEENGRGNFPPRFSGLQFPNYSSELNVNALELDDSALYLCASSPDAGAWNEQFFGPGTRLTVL.

This chain links TRBV6-4 with TRBJ2-4; no definite D call. V was trimmed by 3 bases and J by 7 bases, leaving 10 bases between them. Per the germline V gene, CDR1 is MRHNA and CDR2 is SNTAGT. The CDR3 is made up of 13 amino acids. CDR3 bases: TGTGCCAGCAGTGAATCGTCCGGTAACATTCAGTACTTC. Amino acid sequence: CASSESSGNIQYF.

The chain is built from TRBV5-4 and TRBJ2-5; 7 positions match TRBD2. The CDR3 is 13 residues long. Germline CDR1 SGHNT, CDR2 YYREEE (reference sequence). The trim removed 3 bases at V and 4 bases at J, leaving 3 bases unmatched. This CDR3 is CASSYGEGETQYF. In DNA, the CDR3 is TGTGCCAGCAGCTACGGGGAGGGAGAGACCCAGTACTTC.

The chain couples TRBV7-2 to TRBJ1-1, with 12 bases that match TRBD1. The V and J ends lost 5 bases and 11 bases, in that order; junction bases with no gene match: 12. The germline CDR1 and CDR2 sequences are SGHTA and FQGNSA. The CDR3 covers 15 residues. The CDR3 sequence is CASSGGTGGEFLAFF. CDR3 nucleotides: TGTGCCAGCAGCGGGGGGACAGGGGGCGAGTTCTTGGCTTTCTTT.

CDR3 DNA: TGTGCCAGCAGTACCAGAAATGAAGCTTTCTTT. Its protein product is CASSTRNEAFF. The V gene is TRBV6-5, the J gene TRBJ1-1; D gene uncertain. Trimming removed 5 bases at V and 7 bases at J, with 8 bases between. The CDR3 sequence is 11 residues long. CDR1 is MNHEY and CDR2 is SVGAGI in the germline V gene.

V usage is TRBV28 and J usage is TRBJ2-5; 10 bases fit TRBD2. J lost 5 bases, V lost 5 bases, and 8 bases had no gene match. CDR3 length: 15 amino acids. Germline V gives CDR1 MDHEN, CDR2 SYDVKM. The CDR3 sequence is CASSPVLAGSETQYF. The CDR3 DNA reads TGTGCCAGCAGTCCTGTACTAGCGGGGTCGGAGACCCAGTACTTC.

This clone came up a few times. The chain uses TRBV2 and TRBJ2-3; D is perhaps TRBD2 (5 bases). V was clipped by 5 bases and J by 2 bases, with 11 bases between them. Germline V gene data show CDR1 as SNHLY and CDR2 as FYNNEI. CDR3 size: 14 residues. The CDR3 spells CASSRGLVTDTQYF. CDR3 sequence (DNA): TGTGCCAGCAGTAGAGGACTTGTCACAGATACGCAGTATTTT.

This clone was seen a single time. The rearrangement joins TRBV29-1 to TRBJ1-1; D perhaps matches TRBD1 (6 bases). CDR1 SQVTM and CDR2 ANQGSEA come from the germline V gene. This CDR3 region has 13 residues. Deletions cut 4 bases from V and 0 bases from J, with 9 bases between. In DNA, the CDR3 is TGCAGCGTTGGGGACACAGTGAACACTGAAGCTTTCTTT. Translation gives CSVGDTVNTEAFF. The complete variable domain, with remaining parts taken from reference TRBV29-1 and TRBJ1-1, reads SAVISQKPSRDICQRGTSLTIQCQVDSQVTMMFWYRQQPGQSLTLIATANQGSEATYESGFVIDKFPISRPNLTFSTLTVSNMSPEDSSIYLCSVGDTVNTEAFFGQGTRLTVV.

The chain uses TRBV6-5 and TRBJ2-3; possibly TRBD2 for D (5 bases). Deletions cut 3 bases from V and 0 bases from J, with 13 bases between. CDR1 and CDR2 (germline): MNHEY, SVGAGI. There are 16 residues in the CDR3. The CDR3 loop reads CASSYVRALSTDTQYF. The CDR3 DNA follows: TGTGCCAGCAGTTATGTGCGGGCCCTAAGCACAGATACGCAGTATTTT.

This rearrangement joins TRBV6-6 to TRBJ1-5; 7 bases agree with TRBD1. The CDR3 has 15 residues. Germline values: CDR1 MNHNY, CDR2 SVGAGI (reference sequence). J gave up 0 bases and V 5 bases, and 4 bases lay outside the gene matches. CDR3 sequence: CASSQGVLSNQPQHF. The CDR3 DNA sequence: TGTGCCAGCAGTCAGGGGGTCCTTAGCAATCAGCCCCAGCATTTT.